This entry concerns a single TCR beta chain. No antigen is known for it. No much larger clone exists at a distance of one base, and base qualities are not known. This sample stems from a study of beta chain features in type 1 diabetes (dated by TCRdb to between 2018 and 2020). Looking at the study overall: No differences in mean age, gender distribution, total cell number or subset yield were found between patients and healthy donors. The study compared the TCRB repertoires of sorted circulating CD4+ T cell subsets in recently diagnosed type 1 diabetes patients with those in matched healthy donors. Naive and central memory subsets were obtained from all 28 donors, but regulatory and stem cell-like memory subsets were isolated from only 8 patients and roughly 8 healthy donors. A total of 85 million to 110 million sorted cells were examined across all samples, and RNA yield correlated strongly with the number of cells per subset. On the study overall, not on this receptor specifically: At VDJ recombination sites, patients with type 1 diabetes made fewer insertions and deleted more nucleotides, a pattern implying thymic rearrangement abnormalities. Because cDNA was sequenced instead of genomic DNA, highly expressing activated cells could be over-represented, though the groups showed no difference in activation or CD3 levels. Naive, central memory and regulatory TCRB repertoires appeared more similar among patients than among healthy donors. Shorter templates might be favored by PCR, yet because patient and control samples were amplified and corrected together, any such skew would affect both groups equally. Because small numbers of individuals were included in the HLA sub-analyses, any influence of HLA type on TCRB rearrangement was left unresolved. In all four CD4+ subsets, TCRB CDR3 length was moderately but significantly shorter in type 1 diabetes patients.

Each donor gave one peripheral blood draw, roughly 0.11 L on average, collected into heparinised tubes. Using a panel that included CD45RO, CCR7, CD25, CD127, CD95 and CD27, naive, central memory, regulatory and stem cell-like memory CD4+ T cells were sorted on a BD FACSAria II. Purity was above 95% for every sorted population. PBMCs were isolated right away by Lymphoprep density gradient centrifugation and were stained directly, without culture. So that batch effects would be minimized, each experiment stained and sorted samples in pairs, pairing one healthy donor with one patient. The CDR3 goes from the cysteine to the phenylalanine over 16 residues. Only CDR3 DNA remains: 48 bases, in frame from the first base. Based on the germline V gene, the CDR1 and CDR2 sequences are SGHTA and FQGNSA. V is cut back by 5 bases and J by 2 bases, with 12 bases in the junction unmatched. The entire amount of isolated RNA was reverse transcribed using the High Capacity cDNA Reverse Transcription Kit, so the sequenced TCRB transcripts were expressed ones. Deep immunoSEQ sequencing was performed on naive, central memory and regulatory T cell samples, with an average of roughly 3.5 million total reads per sample. Sorted cells were lysed in RLT buffer and RNA was extracted with DNase-treated RNeasy Micro or Mini kits, depending on cell number. Each cell subset was processed separately to prevent cross-contamination, with patient and healthy donor samples processed together. Using the immunoSEQ multiplex PCR, TCRB sequences were amplified from cDNA into 87-bp fragments spanning the CDR3 region. Sequencing of the amplicons was performed on the Illumina HiSeq platform. The original methods were these. PCR bias was corrected computationally using synthetic template baselines, and reads within Hamming distance 2 were collapsed, with unmergeable singletons discarded. Reads were aligned against IMGT to assign V, D and J genes, CDR3 length and insertions or deletions at six rearrangement sites. Within each subset, clonotype counts were normalized to sorted cell number, and only after that were true diversity and Gini coefficients computed with the tcR R package. The overlap coefficient, calculated on TCRB nucleotide sequences, was used to quantify repertoire sharing. TCRdb retrieved this table from immuneACCESS and kept in-frame rearrangements only. Not all clones are present; in checked studies, unresolved V genes account for under half, and no reason is known for the remainder. D and trimming were read from the DNA, whereas the V and J calls and clone size are those reported in that table. The table for this sample lists more than 300,000 clones; 6.5% to 10% of them were counted only once. The biggest ten clones account for 0.44% of the sample.

The sequencing sample was made of central memory CD4+ T cells from blood. The chain joins TRBV7-2 to TRBJ2-7; 7 nucleotides in the junction match TRBD1. The receptor's source is a young woman in good health. The CDR3 region: CASSQVGRGNAYEQYF. The sequenced DNA is TGTGCCAGCAGCCAAGTTGGCAGGGGGAATGCCTACGAGCAGTACTTC. The full variable domain, completed from the reference TRBV7-2 and TRBJ2-7 proteins outside the CDR3, reads GAGVSQSPSNKVTEKGKDVELRCDPISGHTALYWYRQSLGQGLEFLIYFQGNSAPDKSGLPSDRFSAERTGGSVSTLTIQRTQQEDSAVYLCASSQVGRGNAYEQYFGPGTRLTVT.